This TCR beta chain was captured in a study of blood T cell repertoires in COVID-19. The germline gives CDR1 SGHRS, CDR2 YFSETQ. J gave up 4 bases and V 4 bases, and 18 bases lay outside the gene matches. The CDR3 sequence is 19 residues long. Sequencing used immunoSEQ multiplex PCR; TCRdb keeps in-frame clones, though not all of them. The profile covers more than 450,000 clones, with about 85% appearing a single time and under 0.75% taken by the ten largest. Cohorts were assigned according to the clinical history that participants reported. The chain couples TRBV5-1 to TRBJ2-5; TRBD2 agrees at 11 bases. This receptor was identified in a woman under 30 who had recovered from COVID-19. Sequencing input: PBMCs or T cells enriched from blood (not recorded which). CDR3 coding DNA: TGCGCCAGCAGCCCCCGGATTAGCGGGGGGGCCGGGGGGAGAGAGACCCAGTACTTC. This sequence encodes CASSPRISGGAGGRETQYF.